Here is one T cell receptor beta chain with its context. Its antigen is currently not known. No much larger clonotype is one base removed from it; base qualities were not supplied. Within the sample, other DNA sequences also encode this same CDR3. The V and J ends are trimmed by 3 bases and 7 bases, leaving 7 bases between them. The CDR3 goes from the cysteine to the phenylalanine over 11 residues. The sequence is cut down to CDR3 DNA, 33 bases in frame from base 1. The germline V gene specifies ENHRY as CDR1 and SYGVKD as CDR2. This sample was included in a study of shared clonotypes between healthy human individuals (dated by TCRdb to about 2020). Regarding the complete study: A couple of women and a few men aged 18 to 49 years were included in the cohort. To increase sequencing depth and limit assay-specific biases, different laboratories used diverse techniques to prepare libraries and sequence TCR repertoires. The study deeply sequenced blood TCR repertoires of several healthy adults to estimate repertoire size and the extent of clonotype sharing between individuals. For each donor, CD4 naive and CD4 memory were each run on three plates, CD8 naive on two plates, and CD8 memory on one plate. Per donor, leukapheresis produced somewhere between about 0.8 and 9 billion PBMCs. What the work shows at the level of the full study, not this receptor alone: Sharing across a few donors was observed for about 5% of naive CD4, 3% to 4% of naive CD8, around 2.5% of memory CD4, and approximately 0.41% of memory CD8 clonotypes. Based on pairwise subsampling, the degree of clonotype sharing among donors was expected to be affected by sequencing depth. Naive subsets generally had larger estimated clonotype richness than memory subsets did. Because the study included only a small number of donors, the genetic and exposure-history diversity represented was limited. Clonotypes shared by all four sorted-subset donors showed higher generation probabilities than non-shared clonotypes. Sampling was restricted to blood, and TCR repertoires in tissue are likely to differ from TCR repertoires in blood. Rarefaction of sorted-subset datasets indicated incomplete sequencing despite the large sequencing depth.

TCR CDR3 regions were amplified from genomic DNA by multiplex PCR using the deep immunoSEQ assay. Extracted genomic DNA from each cell subset was distributed evenly across all wells of several immunoSEQ 96-well plates, and each plate was treated as a replicate. Each replicate PCR for sorted subsets received approximately 200 ng genomic DNA, equal to about 30,000 T cell genomes. Purified libraries were quantified with a Qubit 3.0 fluorometer, sized on a Bioanalyzer 2100, and re-quantified with the KAPA Library Quantification kit. Each immunoSEQ 96-well plate was sequenced on its own single-read 150-cycle Illumina NextSeq 550 flow cell. The study's own analysis went as follows. Because the immunoSEQ output included only junctional sequences and no quality scores, the filtering could not be the same as the filtering used for full-length reads. To assign V/J genes and CDR3, sequences were annotated against IMGT germline references using PyIR, a Python wrapper for IgBLAST v1.9. Reads with weak V/J assignments (E-value above 1e-6), missing CDR3, stop codons, out-of-frame junctions, or ambiguous translated residues were removed. A V3J clonotype was defined by an identical inferred V gene, J gene, and CDR3 amino acid sequence. The percentage overlap between two repertoires was calculated by dividing the number of shared unique clonotypes by the size of the smaller repertoire. Richness of each repertoire was evaluated using RTK rarefaction, the Chao1 estimator, and Recon v2.1 estimates of unobserved clonotypes. OLGA was used to compute generation probabilities for all TCRbeta clonotypes that the gDNA method yielded from a handful of donors. Here the immuneACCESS table is served through TCRdb, limited to in-frame sequences with V and J called. Missing clones are a known gap in these copies; in checked studies unresolved V genes cover under half, and the rest lacks a known reason. V, J and clone size reflect that table, while D and trimming were determined from the DNA. The sample table contains around 2.3 million clones; only one count was recorded for almost 96% of them. The top ten hold around 0.13% of the sample.

Donors were healthy HIV-negative adults with no recently reported acute infections or vaccinations. Every donor was a Caucasian adult residing in Nashville, Tennessee, USA. Magnetic negative selection was used to enrich CD4+ T cells, after which naive cells were positively selected on CD45RA and the negative fraction became the memory subset. Blood was obtained by leukapheresis, after which PBMCs were separated by Ficoll-Histopaque density gradient centrifugation and cryopreserved in liquid nitrogen vapor phase. Purity and quantity of every magnetically sorted T cell population were checked by analytical flow cytometry. Genomic DNA was isolated from each sorted fraction and quantified by UV absorbance on a Nanodrop 2000c.

The material sequenced was naive CD4+ T cells sorted from blood. The intended sense of this specimen's cell subset or site label: CD45RA+ positively selected. This TCR was recovered from a man aged 18 to 35 in good health. Here the chain combines TRBV10-3 and TRBJ2-7; the D gene is possibly TRBD1, with 5 bases matching. The DNA is as follows: TGTGCCATCAGTGAACCAGGGGAGCAGTACTTC. Translated, it gives CAISEPGEQYF.